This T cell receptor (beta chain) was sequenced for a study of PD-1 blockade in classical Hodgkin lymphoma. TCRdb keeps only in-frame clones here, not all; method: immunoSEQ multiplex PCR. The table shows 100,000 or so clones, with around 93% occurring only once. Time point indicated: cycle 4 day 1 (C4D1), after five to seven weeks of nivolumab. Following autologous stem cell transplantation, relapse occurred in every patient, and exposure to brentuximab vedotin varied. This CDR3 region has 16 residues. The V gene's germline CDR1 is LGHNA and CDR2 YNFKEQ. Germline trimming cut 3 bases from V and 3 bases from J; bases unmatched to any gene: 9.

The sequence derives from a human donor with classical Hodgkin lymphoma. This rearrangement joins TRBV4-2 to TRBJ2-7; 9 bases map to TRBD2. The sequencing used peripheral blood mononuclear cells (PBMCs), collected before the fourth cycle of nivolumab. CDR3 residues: CASSQERLAVYYEQYF. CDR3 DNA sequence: TGTGCCAGCAGCCAGGAAAGACTAGCGGTGTACTACGAGCAGTACTTC.